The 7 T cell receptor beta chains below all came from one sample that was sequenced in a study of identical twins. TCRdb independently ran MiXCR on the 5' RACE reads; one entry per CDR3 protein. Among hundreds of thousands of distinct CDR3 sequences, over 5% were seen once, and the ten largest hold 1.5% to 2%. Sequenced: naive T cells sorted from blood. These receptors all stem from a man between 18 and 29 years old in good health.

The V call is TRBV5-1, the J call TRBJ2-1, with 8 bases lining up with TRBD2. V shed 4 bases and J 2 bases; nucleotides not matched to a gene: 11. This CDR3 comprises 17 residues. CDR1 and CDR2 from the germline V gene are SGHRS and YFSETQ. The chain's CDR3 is CASSHLPGLDAYNEQFF. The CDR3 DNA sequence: TGCGCCAGCAGCCACCTCCCGGGACTAGACGCCTACAATGAGCAGTTCTTC.

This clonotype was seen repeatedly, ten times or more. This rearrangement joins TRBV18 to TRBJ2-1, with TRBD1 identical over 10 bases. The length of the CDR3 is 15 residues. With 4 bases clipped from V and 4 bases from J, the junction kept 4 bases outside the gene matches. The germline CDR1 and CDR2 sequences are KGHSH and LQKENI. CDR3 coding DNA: TGTGCCAGCTCACTCGGGACAGGGGAGTACAATGAGCAGTTCTTC. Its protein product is CASSLGTGEYNEQFF.

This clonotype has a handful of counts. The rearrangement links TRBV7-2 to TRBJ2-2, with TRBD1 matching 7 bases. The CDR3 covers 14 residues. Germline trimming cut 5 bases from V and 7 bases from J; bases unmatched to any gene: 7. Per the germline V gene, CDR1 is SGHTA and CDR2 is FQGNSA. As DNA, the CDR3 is TGTGCCAGCAGCCCCAGACAGGGTCACGGGGAGCTGTTTTTT. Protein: CASSPRQGHGELFF.

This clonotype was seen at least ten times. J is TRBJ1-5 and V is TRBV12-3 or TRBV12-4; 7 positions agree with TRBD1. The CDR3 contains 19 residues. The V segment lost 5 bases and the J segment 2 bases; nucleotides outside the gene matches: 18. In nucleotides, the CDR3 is TGTGCCAGCAGTACATCACTCGGTTTAAACAGGGGAGGCAATCAGCCCCAGCATTTT. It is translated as CASSTSLGLNRGGNQPQHF.

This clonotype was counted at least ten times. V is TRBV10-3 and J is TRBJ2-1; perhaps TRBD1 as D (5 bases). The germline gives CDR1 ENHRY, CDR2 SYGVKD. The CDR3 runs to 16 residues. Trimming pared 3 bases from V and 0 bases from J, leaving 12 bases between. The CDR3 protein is CAISELGAGSYNEQFF. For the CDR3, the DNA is TGTGCCATCAGTGAATTAGGGGCAGGCTCCTACAATGAGCAGTTCTTC.

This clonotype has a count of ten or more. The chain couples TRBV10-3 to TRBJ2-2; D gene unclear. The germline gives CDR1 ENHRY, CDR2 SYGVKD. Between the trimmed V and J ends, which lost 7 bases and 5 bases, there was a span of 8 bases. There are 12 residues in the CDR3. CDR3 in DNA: TGTGCCATCATTCTTGAGACCGGGGAGCTGTTTTTT. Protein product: CAIILETGELFF.

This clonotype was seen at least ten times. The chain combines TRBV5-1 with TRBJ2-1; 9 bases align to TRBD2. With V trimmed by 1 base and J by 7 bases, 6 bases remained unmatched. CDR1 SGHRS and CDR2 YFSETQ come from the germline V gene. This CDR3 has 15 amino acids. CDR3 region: CASSLFTSGSNEQFF. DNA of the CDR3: TGCGCCAGCAGCTTGTTTACTAGCGGGTCGAATGAGCAGTTCTTC.